Each of the 14 T cell receptor beta chains below was sequenced from the same sample in a study of regulatory T cells in long-lasting Graves disease (dated by TCRdb to the early 2020s). The method was multiplex PCR. Sequencing was carried out with an Illumina HiSeq 4000. CDR3 regions were amplified by Arm-PCR with iRepertoire HTBI primers to construct TCR beta libraries. Using fastp trimming at Q25 and MiXCR clonotype assembly, TCRdb reanalyzed the public sequencing data and kept in-frame beta chains. All rows with the same CDR3 protein become a single entry with the most common DNA and genes. The table for this sample lists around 500,000 distinct CDR3 sequences; around 20% of them were counted only once. The ten largest clones take up approximately 7.8% of the sample. Explained via the paper, the time point label denotes: persistent/refractory GD, antithyroid drugs over 5 years with positive TRAb. RNA was extracted from PBMCs in TRIzol for both TCR sequencing and RNA sequencing.

Here the sequenced sample was peripheral blood mononuclear cells (PBMCs), taken when the disease was refractory, from a patient treated with antithyroid drugs. These receptors originate from a female donor with Graves disease.

This clonotype was recorded at least ten times. The chain links TRBV28 to TRBJ2-7; 9 bases line up with TRBD2. After removal of 2 bases from V and 7 bases from J, the junction contained 12 bases not matched to a gene. This CDR3 spans 16 amino acids. Germline CDR1 reads MDHEN; CDR2 reads SYDVKM. The CDR3 nucleotides read TGTGCCAGCAGTTTAAGCGGGGGACTAGCTTCTGATGAGCAGTACTTC. Amino acid sequence: CASSLSGGLASDEQYF.

There are many counts of this clonotype. The chain combines TRBV6-1 with TRBJ1-1, with 10 bases lining up with TRBD1. This CDR3 has 14 amino acids. V dropped 2 bases and J dropped 4; count of bases not matched to a gene: 1. The V gene's germline CDR1 is MNHNS and CDR2 SASEGT. In DNA form, the CDR3 reads TGTGCCAGCAGTGAAAGGACAGGGGGCACTGAAGCTTTCTTT. Translating gives CASSERTGGTEAFF.

This clonotype was seen ten or more times. The rearrangement joins TRBV10-3 to TRBJ2-7, with 12 positions matching TRBD2. J gave up 8 bases and V 6 bases, and 17 bases lay outside the gene matches. Germline V CDR1 and CDR2: ENHRY, SYGVKD. This CDR3 has 17 amino acids. This CDR3 is CAIRGDRTSGDWFQQYF. CDR3 sequence (DNA): TGTGCCATCAGGGGGGACAGGACTAGCGGGGACTGGTTCCAGCAGTACTTC.

This clonotype came up many times. The chain uses TRBV27 and TRBJ1-5; D is unclear. The CDR3 contains 14 residues. V was trimmed by 3 bases and J by 3 bases, leaving 9 bases between them. In germline, CDR1 is MNHEY, CDR2 SMNVEV (reference sequence). The CDR3 bases are TGTGCCAGCAGTTTTTTGACGGACAATCAGCCCCAGCATTTT. Amino acids: CASSFLTDNQPQHF.

With regard to this clonotype: At one boundary the junction diverges from the germline segment, which might be a read error. The chain employs TRBV29-1 and TRBJ1-1, with a weak D call TRBD1 (5 bases). Germline CDR1 reads SQVTM; CDR2 reads ANQGSEA. There are 14 residues in the CDR3. The CDR3 DNA is TGCAGCGTTGAAGGCGGACACTTGAACACTGAAACTTTCTTT. Residues: CSVEGGHLNTETFF.

This clonotype was seen ten or more times. CDR3 sequence reads: CASSEGQGLAGELFF. The CDR3 DNA reads TGTGCCAGCAGTGAAGGACAGGGATTAGCCGGGGAGCTGTTTTTT. This sequence joins TRBV6-1 and TRBJ2-2; 7 bases fit TRBD1. The germline V gene encodes CDR1 MNHNS and CDR2 SASEGT. The CDR3 covers 15 residues. V dropped 1 base and J dropped 6; count of bases not matched to a gene: 5.

This clonotype was seen a handful of times. A read error may account for a junction end that differs from germline. V gene TRBV15 combines with J gene TRBJ1-5; no firm D call. CDR3 length: 18 residues. Germline values: CDR1 LNHNV, CDR2 YYDKDF (reference sequence). As DNA, the CDR3 is TGTGCCACCAGCAGAGATCCGGCGTCGGACGTGAGCAATCAGTCCCAGCATTTT. Its protein product is CATSRDPASDVSNQSQHF.

This clonotype was detected ten times or more. The J gene is TRBJ1-4, the V gene TRBV28; D is undetermined. Germline V gene data show CDR1 as MDHEN and CDR2 as SYDVKM. V lost 6 bases, J lost 2 bases, and 10 bases lay in between. CDR3 size: 14 residues. DNA for the CDR3: TGTGCCAGCAGCACGGTGTCTACTAATGAAAAACTGTTTTTT. It yields the protein CASSTVSTNEKLFF.

The chain uses TRBV7-9 and TRBJ2-4; 11 bases are a match to TRBD2. The CDR3 has 21 amino acids. CDR1 and CDR2 (germline): SEHNR, FQNEAQ (reference sequence). The ends lost 1 base at V and 0 bases at J; junction bases unmatched: 14. CDR3 region: CASSLGDGLLAGVLAKNIQYF. The DNA of the CDR3 is TGTGCCAGCAGCTTAGGGGACGGCTTACTAGCGGGAGTGTTAGCCAAAAACATTCAGTACTTC. Using reference TRBV7-9 and TRBJ2-4 for the parts outside the CDR3, the full variable domain is DTGVSQNPRHKITKRGQNVTFRCDPISEHNRLYWYRQTLGQGPEFLTYFQNEAQLEKSRLLSDRFSAERPKGSFSTLEIQRTEQGDSAMYLCASSLGDGLLAGVLAKNIQYFGAGTRLSVL.

CDR3: CASNRPYQETQYF. CDR3 bases: TGTGCCAGCAACAGGCCCTACCAAGAGACCCAGTACTTC. The V and J genes are TRBV6-1 and TRBJ2-5; the D gene is possibly TRBD1 (5 bases). V was clipped by 7 bases and J by 0 bases, with 9 bases between them. The CDR3 length is 13 residues. Per the germline V gene, CDR1 is MNHNS and CDR2 is SASEGT.

There are a few counts of this clonotype. This chain uses TRBV7-9 with TRBJ1-6; D is ambiguous. CDR3 size: 15 residues. With 1 base removed from V and 7 bases from J, the gap between germline ends came to 11 bases. The germline CDR1 and CDR2 sequences are SEHNR and FQNEAQ (reference sequence). The CDR3 DNA is TGTGCCAGCAGCTTAGACCCCGGCGGAAATTCACCCCTCCACTTT. As protein: CASSLDPGGNSPLHF.

CDR3 sequence (DNA): TGTGCCAGCAGCCCCTCGGGACTACAAACCTACGAGCAGTACTTC. Its translation: CASSPSGLQTYEQYF. The gene calls are TRBV7-2 and TRBJ2-7; TRBD2 aligns across 7 bases. The CDR3 totals 15 residues. V shed 5 bases, J shed 2 bases, and the junction held 9 bases outside the gene matches. Germline-derived CDR1 and CDR2 are SGHTA and FQGNSA. The full variable domain, rest sourced from reference TRBV7-2 and TRBJ2-7, is GAGVSQSPSNKVTEKGKDVELRCDPISGHTALYWYRQSLGQGLEFLIYFQGNSAPDKSGLPSDRFSAERTGGSVSTLTIQRTQQEDSAVYLCASSPSGLQTYEQYFGPGTRLTVT.

The chain couples TRBV5-1 to TRBJ1-1, with 9 positions matching TRBD1. The CDR3 is 16 residues long. V lost 1 base and J lost 5; bases outside the gene matches: 9. The germline CDR1 and CDR2 sequences are SGHRS and YFSETQ. CDR3: CASSLPASGTGTEAFF. The CDR3 nucleotides are TGCGCCAGCAGCTTGCCTGCCTCCGGGACAGGGACTGAAGCTTTCTTT.

This clonotype was observed a few times. Possible read error: a much larger clone is one base away. This is likely a read error, given that the CDR3 carries no conserved phenylalanine or tryptophan at its end. This rearrangement joins TRBV12-3 or TRBV12-4 to TRBJ2-5, with D unclear. Between the trimmed V and J ends, which lost 3 bases and 9 bases, there was a span of 11 bases. This CDR3 has 12 amino acids. The chain's CDR3 is CASSFFAGAQYS. CDR3 bases: TGTGCCAGCAGTTTCTTTGCTGGGGCCCAGTACTCC.